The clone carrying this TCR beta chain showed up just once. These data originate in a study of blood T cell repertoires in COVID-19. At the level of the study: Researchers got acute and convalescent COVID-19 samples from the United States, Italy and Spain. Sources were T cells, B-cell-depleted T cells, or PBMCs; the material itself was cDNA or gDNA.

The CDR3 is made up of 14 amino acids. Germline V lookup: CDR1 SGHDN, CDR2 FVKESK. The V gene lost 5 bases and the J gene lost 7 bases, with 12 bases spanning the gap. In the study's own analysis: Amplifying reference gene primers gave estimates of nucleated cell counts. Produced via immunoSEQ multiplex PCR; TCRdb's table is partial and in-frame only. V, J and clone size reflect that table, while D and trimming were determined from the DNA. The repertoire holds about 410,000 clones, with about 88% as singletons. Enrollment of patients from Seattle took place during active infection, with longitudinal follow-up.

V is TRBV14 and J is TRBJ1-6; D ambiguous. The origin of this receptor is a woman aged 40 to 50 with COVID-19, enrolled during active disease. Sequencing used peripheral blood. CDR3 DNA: TGTGCCAGCAGCATAAGCCCCAAAAATTCACCCCTCCACTTT. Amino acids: CASSISPKNSPLHF.